The 12 T cell receptor beta chains below come from one sample, sequenced in a study of blood T cell repertoires in COVID-19. Libraries were prepared by immunoSEQ multiplex PCR; TCRdb keeps only in-frame clonotypes and omits some of them. Of some 87,000 clones in the sample, approximately 89% were seen once. The sample taken for sequencing was peripheral blood. The origin of the receptors is a human donor in a cohort sampled during active COVID-19.

The chain has TRBV6-5 and TRBJ2-7, with D possibly TRBD1 on 5 matching bases. From germline, CDR1 is MNHEY and CDR2 SVGAGI. The CDR3 contains 13 residues. V lost 2 bases, J lost 6 bases, and 11 bases lay in between. The DNA of the CDR3 is TGTGCCAGCAGTTACGCCCAGGGTACCGAGCAGTACTTC. This codes for CASSYAQGTEQYF.

This chain joins TRBV18 and TRBJ2-7, with TRBD2 identical over 7 bases. In germline, CDR1 is KGHSH, CDR2 LQKENI. Trimming removed 2 bases from V and 2 bases from J; junction bases left unmatched: 12. There are 17 residues in the CDR3. This chain's CDR3 is CASSPGLIGTNTYEQYF. In nucleotides, the CDR3 is TGTGCCAGCTCACCAGGTCTGATCGGGACTAACACCTACGAGCAGTACTTC. The full variable domain, its missing parts supplied by reference TRBV18 and TRBJ2-7, is NAGVMQNPRHLVRRRGQEARLRCSPMKGHSHVYWYRQLPEEGLKFMVYLQKENIIDESGMPKERFSAEFPKEGPSILRIQQVVRGDSAAYFCASSPGLIGTNTYEQYFGPGTRLTVT.

This chain connects TRBV3-1 (or the pseudogene TRBV3-2) to TRBJ2-7; 7 bases are shared with TRBD1. The CDR3 is made up of 17 amino acids. Trimming cost V 5 bases and J 0 bases; bases outside gene matches: 13. Per germline, CDR1 LGHDT and CDR2 YNNKEL (reference sequence). The CDR3 loop is CASSRPPRQGSSYEQYF. CDR3 sequence (DNA): TGTGCCAGCAGCAGGCCCCCCAGACAGGGTAGCTCCTACGAGCAGTACTTC.

J is TRBJ2-1 and V is TRBV11-3, with 9 nucleotides matching TRBD1. The J segment lost 1 base and the V segment lost 6 bases, leaving 13 bases of the junction unmatched. The CDR3 contains 18 residues. Germline-derived CDR1 and CDR2 are SGHNT and YENEEA. The CDR3 DNA is TGTGCCAGCAGTCGTAGCGGGTGGGGACAGGGATCCTACAATGAGCAGTTCTTC. Protein sequence: CASSRSGWGQGSYNEQFF.

The chain joins TRBV5-1 to TRBJ2-7; D ambiguous. The V gene lost 3 bases and the J gene lost 7 bases, with 5 bases spanning the gap. Per germline, CDR1 SGHRS and CDR2 YFSETQ. The CDR3 is 10 amino acids. The chain's CDR3 is CASSSGEQYF. The CDR3 nucleotides read TGCGCCAGCAGCTCCGGGGAGCAGTACTTC.

This clone was counted between two and nine times. V and J are TRBV6-5 and TRBJ1-5; no clear D. V shed 0 bases and J shed 7 bases, with 13 bases lying between them. The CDR3 consists of 15 residues. Germline V gene sequence: CDR1 MNHEY, CDR2 SVGAGI. This CDR3 reads CASSYSNLRGQPQHF. The CDR3 bases are TGTGCCAGCAGTTACTCGAACCTAAGAGGACAGCCCCAGCATTTT.

The genes are TRBV25-1 and TRBJ1-3; possible D gene TRBD1, 6 bases. The CDR3 is made up of 15 amino acids. The V end was cut by 4 bases, the J end by 0 bases, with 10 bases between. The germline V gene has CDR1 MGHDK and CDR2 SYGVNS. The CDR3 sequence: CASSVGAHSGNTIYF. CDR3 coding DNA: TGTGCCAGCAGTGTGGGGGCTCACTCTGGAAACACCATATATTTT.

The chain's CDR3 is CASSSLGGQGPTGELFF. CDR3 nucleotides: TGTGCCAGCAGCTCACTAGGAGGACAGGGACCCACCGGGGAGCTGTTTTTT. The chain recombines TRBV11-2 with TRBJ2-2, with TRBD1 matching 8 bases. Germline CDR1 reads SGHAT; CDR2 reads FQNNGV. The CDR3 consists of 17 residues. V lost 4 bases to trimming and J lost 4 bases; unmatched junction nucleotides: 11.

The chain couples TRBV7-3 to TRBJ1-3; the D gene is possibly TRBD1 (5 bases). CDR1 SGHTA and CDR2 FQGTGA come from the germline V gene. The CDR3 contains 14 residues. Trimming took off 5 bases at V and 2 bases at J, with 10 bases between the two ends. The CDR3 protein is CASSQTGAGNTIYF. The DNA of the CDR3 is TGTGCCAGCAGCCAAACGGGGGCTGGAAACACCATATATTTT.

This clone is a singleton in its sample. V and J are TRBV12-3 or TRBV12-4 and TRBJ1-2; no clear D gene. V was cut by 4 bases and J by 1 base, with 4 bases left in between. CDR3 length: 12 residues. This CDR3 reads CASSSSNYGYTF. The CDR3 nucleotides read TGTGCCAGCAGTTCCAGTAACTATGGCTACACCTTC.

This chain uses TRBV25-1 with TRBJ1-2, with a weak D call TRBD1 (5 bases). The CDR3 covers 14 residues. CDR1 is MGHDK and CDR2 is SYGVNS in the germline V gene. V gave up 4 bases and J gave up 8 bases, with 17 bases separating them. The CDR3 spells CASSGAGVLGGYTF. The DNA of the CDR3 is TGTGCCAGCAGTGGTGCGGGGGTTCTTGGAGGCTACACCTTC.

This chain uses TRBV10-3 with TRBJ2-5; TRBD2 matches 8 bases. The CDR3 is 15 residues long. Unmatched junction bases numbered 12, after V lost 10 bases and J lost 2 bases. The V gene's germline CDR1 is ENHRY and CDR2 SYGVKD. Written as DNA, the CDR3 is TGTGCCACCCTAAGCGGGGGAGACCAACAAGAGACCCAGTACTTC. Translating it yields CATLSGGDQQETQYF.